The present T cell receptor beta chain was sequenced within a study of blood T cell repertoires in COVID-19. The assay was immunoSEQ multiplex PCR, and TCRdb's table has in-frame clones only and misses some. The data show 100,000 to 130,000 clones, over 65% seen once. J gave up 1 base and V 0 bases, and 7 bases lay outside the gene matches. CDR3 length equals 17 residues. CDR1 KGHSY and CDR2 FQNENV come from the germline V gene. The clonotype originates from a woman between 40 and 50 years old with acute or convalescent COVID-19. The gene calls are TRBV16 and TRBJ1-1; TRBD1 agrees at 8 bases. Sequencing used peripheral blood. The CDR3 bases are TGTGCCAGCAGCCAATCTAAAACCGGGACAGGGAACACTGAAGCTTTCTTT. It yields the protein CASSQSKTGTGNTEAFF. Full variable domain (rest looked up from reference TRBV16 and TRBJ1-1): GEEVAQTPKHLVRGEGQKAKLYCAPIKGHSYVFWYQQVLKNEFKFLISFQNENVFDETGMPKERFSAKCLPNSPCSLEIQATKLEDSAVYFCASSQSKTGTGNTEAFFGQGTRLTVV.